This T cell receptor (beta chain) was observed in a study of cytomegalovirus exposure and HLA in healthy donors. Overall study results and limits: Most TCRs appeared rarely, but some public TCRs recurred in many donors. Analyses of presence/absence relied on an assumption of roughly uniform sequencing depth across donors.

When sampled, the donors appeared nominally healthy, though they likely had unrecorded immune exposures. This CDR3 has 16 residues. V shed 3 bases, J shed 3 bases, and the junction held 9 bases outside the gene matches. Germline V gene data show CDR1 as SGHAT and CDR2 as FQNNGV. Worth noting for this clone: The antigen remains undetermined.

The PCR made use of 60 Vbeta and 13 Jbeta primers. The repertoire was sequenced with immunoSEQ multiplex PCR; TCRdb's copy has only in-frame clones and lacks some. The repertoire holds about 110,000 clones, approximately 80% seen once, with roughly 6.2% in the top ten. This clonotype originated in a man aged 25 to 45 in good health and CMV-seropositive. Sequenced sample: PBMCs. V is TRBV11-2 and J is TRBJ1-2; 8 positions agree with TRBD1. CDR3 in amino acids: CASSFTKQGGDYGYTF. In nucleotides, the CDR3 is TGTGCCAGCAGCTTCACCAAACAGGGGGGTGACTATGGCTACACCTTC.